What follows are 31 T cell receptor beta chains derived from one specimen sequenced in a study of T cells in Graves' hyperthyroidism and ophthalmopathy. There were TCR beta CDR3 regions amplified from RNA transcripts. A first-round RT-PCR of the TCR CDR3 used the HTBI primer set. MiXCR, applied by TCRdb to the multiplex PCR reads, yields one record per CDR3 protein. The table records about 690,000 distinct CDR3 sequences, roughly 17% of them present only once. The source material was blood. All receptors come from a man in his forties or fifties with Graves' hyperthyroidism.

This chain links TRBV28 with TRBJ2-2; D possibly matches TRBD1 or TRBD2 (5 bases each). V was shortened by 5 bases and J by 4 bases, with 11 bases between the two germline ends. Per the germline V gene, CDR1 is MDHEN and CDR2 is SYDVKM. The CDR3 runs to 14 residues. The DNA of the CDR3 is TGTGCCAGCAGTGAGGGGCCGGCCACCGGGGAGCTGTTTTTT. Residues: CASSEGPATGELFF.

The sample holds a few counts of this clonotype. This chain joins TRBV7-9 and TRBJ2-1; D might be TRBD1 (6 bases). The germline CDR1 and CDR2 sequences are SEHNR and FQNEAQ (reference sequence). This CDR3 contains 13 residues. Trimming took 4 bases from V and 4 from J, leaving 8 bases between them. CDR3 in amino acids: CASSYGTYNEQFF. CDR3 nucleotide sequence: TGTGCCAGCAGCTACGGGACATACAATGAGCAGTTCTTC.

This clonotype was detected ten times or more. This chain connects TRBV29-1 to TRBJ2-7, with D perhaps matching TRBD2 (5 bases). Germline CDR1 SQVTM, CDR2 ANQGSEA. The V and J ends lost 4 bases and 6 bases respectively, with 16 bases between them. This CDR3 is built from 13 residues. CDR3 amino acids: CSVVGGSPSEQYF. For the CDR3, the DNA is TGCAGCGTTGTCGGCGGGTCCCCCAGCGAGCAGTACTTC.

This clonotype was found many times. The chain uses TRBV28 and TRBJ2-1, with D perhaps matching TRBD1 (6 bases). The CDR3 is 14 residues long. From germline, CDR1 is MDHEN and CDR2 SYDVKM. V lost 3 bases and J lost 2, with 8 bases in between. The CDR3 coding sequence is TGTGCCAGCAGTTTTAGGGGGACCTACAATGAGCAGTTCTTC. Encoded protein: CASSFRGTYNEQFF.

This sequence joins TRBV12-5 and TRBJ2-2, with D possibly being TRBD2 (5 bases). Trimming cost V 6 bases and J 4 bases, with 9 bases left between them. Germline lookup yields CDR1 LGHNT and CDR2 FRNRAP. The CDR3 length is 13 residues. The chain's CDR3 is CASGPGITGELFF. DNA of the CDR3: TGTGCTAGTGGCCCCGGGATCACCGGGGAGCTGTTTTTT.

The V gene is TRBV14, the J gene TRBJ2-1, with 11 bases that match TRBD2. This CDR3 spans 16 amino acids. V was pared by 3 bases and J by 6 bases, with 7 bases of the junction left unmatched. Germline V gene data show CDR1 as SGHDN and CDR2 as FVKESK. The CDR3 DNA is TGTGCCAGCAGCCACCTCACTAGCGGGAGACGCAATGAGCAGTTCTTC. Its protein is CASSHLTSGRRNEQFF. Together with reference TRBV14 and TRBJ2-1, the CDR3 gives the full variable domain: EAGVTQFPSHSVIEKGQTVTLRCDPISGHDNLYWYRRVMGKEIKFLLHFVKESKQDESGMPNNRFLAERTGGTYSTLKVQPAELEDSGVYFCASSHLTSGRRNEQFFGPGTRLTVL.

As to this clonotype: The junction does not match germline at one end; this may be a read error. V is TRBV30 and J is TRBJ2-2; 11 nucleotides line up with TRBD2. Germline assignment: CDR1 GTSNPN and CDR2 SVGIG (reference sequence). This CDR3 is 15 amino acids long. CDR3 loop: CARSTSGSITGELFF. The CDR3 bases are TGTGCCCGGAGTACTAGCGGGAGTATCACCGGGGAGCTGTTTTTT.

This clonotype has a count of ten or more. The chain links TRBV12-5 to TRBJ2-3, with TRBD2 matching over 9 bases. With 5 bases clipped from V and 3 bases from J, the junction kept 15 bases outside the gene matches. Germline CDR1 and CDR2: LGHNT and FRNRAP. This CDR3 spans 18 amino acids. CDR3 DNA sequence: TGTGCTAGTGGTCTGGGGGTAGCGGGAGCAATAGGGACAGATACGCAGTATTTT. This codes for CASGLGVAGAIGTDTQYF.

This clonotype was seen ten or more times. This chain uses TRBV10-3 with TRBJ2-7; weak D call: TRBD1 (6 bases). The germline V and J ends were trimmed by 8 bases and 7 bases, with 21 bases remaining between them. This CDR3 is 14 amino acids long. Germline values: CDR1 ENHRY, CDR2 SYGVKD. The CDR3 sequence is CAIQKDGRGREQYF. The CDR3 DNA follows: TGTGCCATCCAAAAAGACGGCAGGGGAAGGGAGCAGTACTTC.

The sample holds many counts of this clonotype. This chain connects TRBV11-2 to TRBJ2-3, with 8 bases fitting TRBD1. Germline CDR1 SGHAT, CDR2 FQNNGV. The CDR3 totals 16 residues. The ends lost 4 bases at V and 2 bases at J; junction bases unmatched: 8. CDR3 DNA: TGTGCCAGCAGCTCCGGGGACAGGATAGACACAGATACGCAGTATTTT. Amino acid sequence: CASSSGDRIDTDTQYF.

This rearrangement joins TRBV6-1 to TRBJ2-1, with D maybe TRBD1 (6 bases). Trimming stripped 3 bases from V and 8 bases from J, with 11 bases between. This CDR3 region has 13 residues. CDR1 and CDR2 from the germline V gene are MNHNS and SASEGT. CDR3 sequence: CASSDIRGHEQFF. The CDR3 nucleotides read TGTGCCAGCAGTGATATCAGGGGCCATGAGCAGTTCTTC.

In its sample, this clonotype was seen many times. This chain joins TRBV11-2 and TRBJ2-3; 9 bases line up with TRBD1. The CDR3 extends over 16 amino acids. Per germline, CDR1 SGHAT and CDR2 FQNNGV. The trim removed 4 bases at V and 2 bases at J, leaving 7 bases unmatched. For the CDR3, the DNA is TGTGCCAGCAGCTCCCCAGGACAGGGGACCACAGATACGCAGTATTTT. As protein: CASSSPGQGTTDTQYF.

Comments on this clonotype: The conserved phenylalanine or tryptophan normally closing the CDR3 is absent here, so this likely arose from a read error. The chain couples TRBV7-9 to TRBJ2-5; D remains ambiguous. The length of the CDR3 is 12 residues. CDR1 and CDR2 from the germline V gene are SEHNR and FQNEAQ (reference sequence). Trimming shortened V by 5 bases and J by 10 bases, and 14 bases separated the two germline ends. The CDR3 nucleotides read TGTGCCAGCAGCGTACCCCCAAGGGACCAGTACCTC. Amino acids: CASSVPPRDQYL.

This clonotype was counted many times. The rearrangement uses TRBV27 and TRBJ2-7; TRBD1 might be the D (5 bases). There are 14 residues in the CDR3. Germline lookup yields CDR1 MNHEY and CDR2 SMNVEV (reference sequence). V was pared by 1 base and J by 5 bases, with 12 bases between. CDR3 in amino acids: CASSLLADTHEQYF. The CDR3 nucleotides are TGTGCCAGCAGTTTATTGGCGGACACCCACGAGCAGTACTTC.

The CDR3 coding sequence is TGTGCCAGCAGCCAAGTCCGGACTAGCGGCCAGACCCAGTACTTC. Residues: CASSQVRTSGQTQYF. The chain couples TRBV14 to TRBJ2-5, with TRBD2 matching over 10 bases. V lost 1 base to trimming and J lost 6 bases; unmatched junction nucleotides: 5. The CDR3 contains 15 residues. Per the germline V gene, CDR1 is SGHDN and CDR2 is FVKESK. The full variable domain, its missing parts supplied by reference TRBV14 and TRBJ2-5, is EAGVTQFPSHSVIEKGQTVTLRCDPISGHDNLYWYRRVMGKEIKFLLHFVKESKQDESGMPNNRFLAERTGGTYSTLKVQPAELEDSGVYFCASSQVRTSGQTQYFGPGTRLLVL.

In its sample, this clonotype was seen many times. The chain is built from TRBV11-2 and TRBJ2-1; 7 nucleotides agree with TRBD2. This CDR3 is built from 14 residues. V lost 8 bases to trimming and J lost 7 bases; unmatched junction nucleotides: 11. Germline CDR1 SGHAT, CDR2 FQNNGV. CDR3 sequence reads: CASEVKRGWNEQFF. Written as DNA, the CDR3 is TGTGCCAGCGAAGTCAAGCGGGGATGGAATGAGCAGTTCTTC.

The chain combines TRBV6-2 or TRBV6-3 with TRBJ2-3; D may match TRBD1 or TRBD2 (6 bases each). Germline loops: CDR1 MNHEY, CDR2 SVGEGT. The V end was cut by 2 bases, the J end by 2 bases, with 14 bases between. The CDR3 runs to 16 residues. This CDR3 is CASSYLGGLHTDTQYF. In DNA, the CDR3 is TGTGCCAGCAGTTACCTAGGGGGACTGCACACAGATACGCAGTATTTT.

This clonotype appeared a few times. The chain recombines TRBV20-1 with TRBJ2-1; the D gene is possibly TRBD2 (5 bases). V shed 3 bases and J shed 4 bases, with 13 bases lying between them. The germline V gene has CDR1 DFQATT and CDR2 SNEGSKA (reference sequence). This CDR3 is built from 14 residues. The CDR3 region is CSASIALQYNEQFF. The DNA of the CDR3 is TGCAGTGCTAGCATAGCGCTCCAATACAATGAGCAGTTCTTC.

V usage is TRBV12-3 or TRBV12-4 and J usage is TRBJ2-7, with TRBD2 matching over 8 bases. The junction had 7 bases not matched to a gene; V was cut back by 3 bases and J by 3 bases. The CDR3 runs 15 residues. The CDR3 reads CASSLTGGRIYEQYF. Written as DNA, the CDR3 is TGTGCCAGCAGTTTGACTGGCGGGAGGATCTACGAGCAGTACTTC.

This clonotype occurred a few times. The CDR3, as DNA: TGCGCCAGCAGCTTGACCGGGAGCCACAATGAGCAGTTCTTC. Its translation is CASSLTGSHNEQFF. This sequence joins TRBV5-1 and TRBJ2-1, with TRBD2 as a possible D gene (6 bases). This CDR3 spans 14 amino acids. The V and J ends lost 1 base and 5 bases respectively, with 10 bases between them. The V gene's germline CDR1 is SGHRS and CDR2 YFSETQ.

The table lists this clonotype with many counts. The chain uses TRBV14 and TRBJ2-3, with 7 positions matching TRBD2. V lost 5 bases and J lost 8; bases outside the gene matches: 13. The CDR3 sequence is 15 residues long. Germline V gene sequence: CDR1 SGHDN, CDR2 FVKESK. The CDR3 nucleotides are TGTGCCAGCAGCGCAGCGGGGACTACCATGGGTACGCAGTATTTT. This translates into CASSAAGTTMGTQYF.

This clonotype occurred many times. The J gene is TRBJ2-5, the V gene TRBV2, with no clear D. V lost 3 bases to trimming and J lost 1 base, with 9 bases between them. There are 14 residues in the CDR3. From germline, CDR1 is SNHLY and CDR2 FYNNEI. CDR3 in amino acids: CASSEERTQETQYF. The CDR3 nucleotides are TGTGCCAGCAGTGAGGAAAGAACCCAAGAGACCCAGTACTTC. The full variable domain, its missing parts supplied by reference TRBV2 and TRBJ2-5, is EPEVTQTPSHQVTQMGQEVILRCVPISNHLYFYWYRQILGQKVEFLVSFYNNEISEKSEIFDDQFSVERPDGSNFTLKIRSTKLEDSAMYFCASSEERTQETQYFGPGTRLLVL.

There are a few counts of this clonotype. This chain joins TRBV4-3 and TRBJ2-1, with a tentative D call TRBD2 (6 bases). Per germline, CDR1 LGHNA and CDR2 YSLEER. The CDR3 is 14 residues long. V was cut by 0 bases and J by 8 bases, with 11 bases left in between. CDR3 coding DNA: TGCGCCAGCAGCCAAGAGGACTATCGAGATGAGCAGTTCTTC. Its translation is CASSQEDYRDEQFF.

This clonotype was observed many times. The V and J genes are TRBV27 and TRBJ2-7; 13 nucleotides agree with TRBD2. CDR1 MNHEY and CDR2 SMNVEV come from the germline V gene (reference sequence). CDR3 length: 15 residues. The J segment lost 3 bases and the V segment lost 3 bases, leaving 2 bases of the junction unmatched. CDR3 sequence (DNA): TGTGCCAGCAGTTTTTGGACTAGCGGGGGCTACGAGCAGTACTTC. Translated: CASSFWTSGGYEQYF.

This clonotype was recorded a few times. The chain couples TRBV12-3 or TRBV12-4 to TRBJ2-7; TRBD2 matches 10 bases. The CDR3 sequence is 13 residues long. Trimming took 7 bases from V and 5 from J; bases not matched to a gene: 5. In nucleotides, the CDR3 is TGTGCCAGCATGACTAGCGGGTTTGACGAGCAGTACTTC. Translation: CASMTSGFDEQYF.

This clonotype was found many times. The V call is TRBV20-1, the J call TRBJ2-3; a weak D match, TRBD2 (5 bases). This CDR3 spans 15 amino acids. CDR1 and CDR2 from the germline V gene are DFQATT and SNEGSKA (reference sequence). The V and J ends lost 3 bases and 8 bases respectively, with 21 bases between them. The CDR3 DNA is TGCAGTGCTAGGAACCCCCTAGCACATTTTGGTACGCAGTATTTT. This codes for CSARNPLAHFGTQYF.

This chain joins TRBV28 and TRBJ1-1; D call uncertain. The CDR3 totals 14 residues. The germline V and J ends were trimmed by 6 bases and 3 bases, with 14 bases remaining between them. The V gene's germline CDR1 is MDHEN and CDR2 SYDVKM. The CDR3 loop reads CASRVPRRDTEAFF. As DNA, the CDR3 is TGTGCCAGCAGGGTCCCTCGGCGGGACACTGAAGCTTTCTTT.

This clonotype has ten or more counts. This chain uses TRBV12-3 or TRBV12-4 with TRBJ2-7; no clear D gene. V gave up 6 bases and J gave up 4 bases, with 13 bases separating them. The CDR3 is 13 amino acids. DNA of the CDR3: TGTGCCAGCAGCGTCGCCGCAGGATACGAGCAGTACTTC. Its translation is CASSVAAGYEQYF.

The chain recombines TRBV11-2 with TRBJ1-2; 7 bases map to TRBD1. Looked up from germline, CDR1 is SGHAT and CDR2 is FQNNGV. CDR3 length equals 16 residues. J gave up 1 base and V 3 bases, and 8 bases lay outside the gene matches. The CDR3 coding sequence is TGTGCCAGCAGCTTTCCGAGGGCAGGGGGTAACTATGGCTACACCTTC. Its translation is CASSFPRAGGNYGYTF.

This chain connects TRBV5-6 to TRBJ2-1, with 11 positions matching TRBD2. The CDR3 covers 15 residues. V trimming: 5 bases; J trimming: 6 bases; junction bases outside the gene matches: 7. Germline assignment: CDR1 SGHDT and CDR2 YYEEEE. CDR3 sequence: CASRFTSGSLNEQFF. Here the CDR3 DNA reads TGTGCCAGCAGGTTCACTAGCGGGAGCCTCAATGAGCAGTTCTTC. Combining the CDR3 with reference TRBV5-6 and TRBJ2-1 gives the whole variable domain DAGVTQSPTHLIKTRGQQVTLRCSPKSGHDTVSWYQQALGQGPQFIFQYYEEEERQRGNFPDRFSGHQFPNYSSELNVNALLLGDSALYLCASRFTSGSLNEQFFGPGTRLTVL.

This clonotype came up a few times. The V and J genes are TRBV27 and TRBJ1-5; no firm D call. This CDR3 comprises 13 residues. CDR1 is MNHEY, CDR2 SMNVEV, per germline (reference sequence). Trimming shortened V by 7 bases and J by 3 bases, and 10 bases separated the two germline ends. CDR3: CASTPGFNQPQHF. DNA for the CDR3: TGTGCCAGCACCCCGGGGTTCAATCAGCCCCAGCATTTT.